The present T cell receptor beta chain was sequenced within a study of blood T cell repertoires in COVID-19. For the study at large: Samples came from the United States, Italy and Spain, spanning acute and convalescent COVID-19. Sources were T cells, B-cell-depleted T cells, or PBMCs; the material itself was cDNA or gDNA.

In the authors' workflow: Counts of nucleated cells, estimated from reference gene primer amplification, were obtained. Profiling relied on immunoSEQ multiplex PCR, and the TCRdb table lists in-frame clones only, not all of them. That table furnishes V, J and clone size, whereas the DNA furnished D and trimming. The sample records 150,000 to 200,000 clones, approximately 86% being singletons. CDR3 length equals 13 residues. Germline V gene data show CDR1 as LNHDA and CDR2 as SQIVND (reference sequence). The ends lost 6 bases at V and 10 bases at J; junction bases unmatched: 6. This chain connects TRBV19 to TRBJ1-6; 7 bases map to TRBD1. The sequence derives from a woman aged 50 to 60 with acute or convalescent COVID-19. Sequencing was done on a sample of peripheral blood. The CDR3 protein is CASSDRVVSPLHF. CDR3 bases: TGTGCCAGTAGCGACAGGGTGGTCTCACCCCTCCACTTT.